This T cell receptor beta chain appears in the sequencing data of a study of blood T cell repertoires in COVID-19. Overall study context: Acute and convalescent COVID-19 specimens originated in the United States, Italy and Spain. Sample material is recorded as cDNA or gDNA derived from T cells, B-cell-depleted T cells, or PBMCs.

The CDR3 extends over 12 amino acids. CDR1 MDHEN and CDR2 SYDVKM come from the germline V gene. Clinical history as reported by participants underpinned cohort assignment. The assay was immunoSEQ multiplex PCR, and TCRdb's table has in-frame clones only and misses some. The sample has around 340,000 clones; just over 85% are singletons. Worth noting for this clone: Relative to the germline gene, one junction end is altered; a read error may explain this.

Material for sequencing was PBMCs or T cells enriched from blood (not recorded which). J is TRBJ2-7 and V is TRBV28; D may be TRBD2 (6 bases). The sequence was collected from a woman between 40 and 55 years old with acute COVID-19. The DNA of the CDR3 is TGTGCCAGCAGTTTGGGGACTCTGAAAGGGGACTTC. Translation: CASSLGTLKGDF.